The rows below give T cell receptor beta chains drawn from one sample of a study of T cells in tuberculosis. Only in-frame clones appear in the TCRdb table, and some are missing; sequencing was by immunoSEQ multiplex PCR. The sample carries about 49,000 clones, about 96% recorded once. The input for sequencing was PBMCs, taken at tuberculosis diagnosis. Source of these receptors: an adult with tuberculosis. CDR3s include the opening cysteine and the closing phenylalanine or tryptophan. Each record gives: CDR3 protein, CDR3 DNA, clone size, CDR3 length, J gene, D gene, V gene. D genes are given only for firm matches. Where a row states a size, it is once, few, many or the class of an expanded clone; other rows omit it.

CASRSTTGRTETQYF,TGTGCCAGCAGATCAACCACAGGGCGGACAGAGACCCAGTACTTC,-,15,TRBJ2-5,-,TRBV2
CAWTSRGAGSYEQYF,TGTGCCTGGACCTCTCGCGGGGCGGGCTCCTACGAGCAGTACTTC,-,15,TRBJ2-7,-,TRBV30
CASSLSRDRGPGELFF,TGTGCCAGTAGTCTCTCCCGGGACAGGGGGCCCGGGGAGCTGTTTTTT,-,16,TRBJ2-2,TRBD1,TRBV19
CASSPQQGTGATEAFF,TGTGCCAGCTCACCACAACAAGGGACAGGGGCCACTGAAGCTTTCTTT,-,16,TRBJ1-1,TRBD1,TRBV18
CASSHSGFGELFF,TGTGCCAGCAGCCACTCCGGGTTCGGGGAGCTGTTTTTT,-,13,TRBJ2-2,-,TRBV7-2
CASSPQGASAGELFF,TGTGCCAGCAGCCCACAGGGGGCGAGTGCCGGGGAGCTGTTTTTT,-,15,TRBJ2-2,TRBD1,TRBV16
CASRFRFLGTSSNEQFF,TGTGCCAGCAGGTTTAGGTTCTTGGGGACTAGCTCCAATGAGCAGTTCTTC,once,17,TRBJ2-1,TRBD2,TRBV5-6
CASKRSAGADTQYF,TGTGCCAGCAAACGTTCGGCGGGAGCAGATACGCAGTATTTT,-,14,TRBJ2-3,TRBD2,TRBV6-4
CASSLGQGGQYF,TGTGCCAGCAGCCTGGGACAGGGGGGGCAGTACTTC,once,12,TRBJ2-7,TRBD1,TRBV5-4
CASSPLEDQPQHF,TGTGCCAGCAGCCCTCTGGAGGATCAGCCCCAGCATTTT,-,13,TRBJ1-5,-,TRBV27
CASSPGTEDEKLFF,TGTGCCAGCAGCCCCGGGACAGAGGATGAAAAACTGTTTTTT,-,14,TRBJ1-4,TRBD1,TRBV28
CASRQGQFYGYTF,TGTGCCAGCAGGCAGGGACAGTTCTATGGCTACACCTTC,-,13,TRBJ1-2,TRBD1,TRBV5-4
CASSPKGDTQYF,TGTGCCAGCTCACCAAAGGGGGATACGCAGTATTTT,-,12,TRBJ2-3,-,TRBV18
CASSQGTGSFFGYTF,TGTGCCAGCAGCCAAGGGACAGGCTCCTTCTTTGGCTACACCTTC,-,15,TRBJ1-2,TRBD1,TRBV7-8
CASSSLSTGGENLFF,TGCGCCAGCAGCTCATTATCTACAGGGGGCGAGAATCTGTTTTTT,-,15,TRBJ2-2,TRBD1,TRBV5-1
CASSLSGVGEKLFF,TGCGCCAGCAGCTTGAGCGGGGTGGGCGAAAAACTGTTTTTT,-,14,TRBJ1-4,-,TRBV5-1
CASTQRQGVDAEQYF,TGTGCCAGCACCCAAAGGCAGGGGGTGGATGCCGAGCAGTACTTC,-,15,TRBJ2-7,TRBD1,TRBV6-1
CASSEAFSYEQYF,TGTGCCAGCAGTGAGGCTTTCTCCTACGAGCAGTACTTC,-,13,TRBJ2-7,-,TRBV6-1
CASSTGGNYGYTF,TGCGCCAGCAGCACAGGGGGGAACTATGGCTACACCTTC,-,13,TRBJ1-2,TRBD1,TRBV5-1
CASSSTEAGANVLTF,TGTGCCAGCAGCTCTACAGAAGCTGGGGCCAACGTCCTGACTTTC,-,15,TRBJ2-6,-,TRBV5-6
CASSFQGRSKGYTF,TGTGCCAGCAGCTTCCAGGGCAGGTCTAAGGGCTACACCTTC,-,14,TRBJ1-2,-,TRBV5-5
CASSLRTGNTEAFF,TGCGCCAGCAGCCTTCGGACAGGGAACACTGAAGCTTTCTTT,-,14,TRBJ1-1,TRBD1,TRBV5-1
CASNTAGGTYNEQFF,TGTGCCAGCAATACGGCGGGAGGTACCTACAATGAGCAGTTCTTC,-,15,TRBJ2-1,TRBD2,TRBV6-1
CASSLRQLNTEAFF,TGTGCCAGCAGCTTGCGACAGCTGAACACTGAAGCTTTCTTT,-,14,TRBJ1-1,-,TRBV5-8